These 10 T cell receptor beta chains originate from one sample sequenced in a study of T-cell memory formation after mild COVID-19. TCRdb ran MiXCR on the 5' RACE reads and lists one entry per CDR3 protein. The profile shows approximately 100,000 distinct CDR3 sequences, around 12% of them singletons. Sequenced: PBMCs or a T cell subset sorted from them (not recorded which). The receptors derive from an adult woman who had mild COVID-19 (a few samples of this study predate the infection). Cell type and time point are not known.

This clonotype showed up just a few times. The chain uses TRBV24-1 and TRBJ2-1; D ambiguous. The CDR3 has 12 residues. V shed 1 base and J shed 4 bases, with 1 base lying between them. CDR1 and CDR2 (germline): KGHDR, SFDVKD. The CDR3 protein is CATSDLYNEQFF. The CDR3 DNA sequence: TGTGCCACCAGTGATTTATACAATGAGCAGTTCTTC.

This clonotype appeared many times. This chain connects TRBV7-9 to TRBJ2-7, with 11 positions matching TRBD2. Germline lookup yields CDR1 SEHNR and CDR2 FQNEAQ (reference sequence). The V segment lost 3 bases and the J segment 6 bases; nucleotides outside the gene matches: 4. This CDR3 comprises 14 residues. The CDR3 reads CASSFGLAGAEQYF. CDR3 bases: TGTGCCAGCAGCTTCGGACTAGCGGGTGCCGAGCAGTACTTC. The variable domain in full, with the rest retrieved from reference TRBV7-9 and TRBJ2-7, is DTGVSQNPRHKITKRGQNVTFRCDPISEHNRLYWYRQTLGQGPEFLTYFQNEAQLEKSRLLSDRFSAERPKGSFSTLEIQRTEQGDSAMYLCASSFGLAGAEQYFGPGTRLTVT.

This clonotype was seen a few times. The chain links TRBV11-2 to TRBJ2-7; D is ambiguous. The CDR3 covers 13 residues. The germline gives CDR1 SGHAT, CDR2 FQNNGV. The germline V and J ends were trimmed by 4 bases and 3 bases, with 10 bases remaining between them. The CDR3 region has the DNA TGTGCCAGCAGCTATTCCTCTTTCTACGAGCAGTACTTC. It yields the protein CASSYSSFYEQYF. Based on the CDR3 plus reference TRBV11-2 and TRBJ2-7, the full variable domain is EAGVAQSPRYKIIEKRQSVAFWCNPISGHATLYWYQQILGQGPKLLIQFQNNGVVDDSQLPKDRFSAERLKGVDSTLKIQPAKLEDSAVYLCASSYSSFYEQYFGPGTRLTVT.

This chain links TRBV11-3 with TRBJ2-3, with D hard to call. Trimming shortened V by 1 base and J by 4 bases, and 12 bases separated the two germline ends. Germline values: CDR1 SGHNT, CDR2 YENEEA. The CDR3 covers 15 residues. The CDR3 DNA sequence: TGTGCCAGCAGCTTAGTCTTGCCACAATCAGATACGCAGTATTTT. It specifies CASSLVLPQSDTQYF.

The chain is built from TRBV6-6 and TRBJ2-5, with 12 nucleotides matching TRBD2. This CDR3 comprises 15 residues. J lost 4 bases, V lost 6 bases, and 6 bases had no gene match. Per the germline V gene, CDR1 is MNHNY and CDR2 is SVGAGI (reference sequence). DNA of the CDR3: TGTGCCAGCAGGAGCTCGACTAGCGGGGGAGAGACCCAGTACTTC. Amino acids: CASRSSTSGGETQYF.

This clonotype was observed a few times. The CDR3 protein is CASSLGSMNTEAFF. The CDR3 DNA follows: TGTGCCAGCAGTTTAGGCAGTATGAACACTGAAGCTTTCTTT. This chain joins TRBV12-3 or TRBV12-4 and TRBJ1-1; no definite D call. This CDR3 has 14 residues. Trimming stripped 1 base from V and 0 bases from J, with 6 bases between.

The genes are TRBV5-1 and TRBJ2-7, with D possibly being TRBD1 or TRBD2 (5 bases each). The CDR3 sequence is 15 residues long. Germline loops: CDR1 SGHRS, CDR2 YFSETQ. V was trimmed by 4 bases and J by 0 bases, leaving 14 bases between them. The CDR3 sequence is CASSGEIDSSYEQYF. The CDR3 nucleotides are TGCGCCAGCAGCGGGGAGATTGACAGCTCCTACGAGCAGTACTTC. The entire variable domain, with the rest obtained from reference TRBV5-1 and TRBJ2-7, is as follows: KAGVTQTPRYLIKTRGQQVTLSCSPISGHRSVSWYQQTPGQGLQFLFEYFSETQRNKGNFPGRFSGRQFSNSRSEMNVSTLELGDSALYLCASSGEIDSSYEQYFGPGTRLTVT.

The V and J genes are TRBV12-3 or TRBV12-4 and TRBJ2-5; TRBD1 aligns across 7 bases. The CDR3 totals 13 residues. Trimming took 6 bases from V and 4 from J; bases not matched to a gene: 5. CDR3 sequence reads: CASSKDRRETQYF. CDR3 in DNA: TGTGCCAGCAGCAAGGACAGGAGAGAGACCCAGTACTTC.

The chain links TRBV19 to TRBJ1-2, with D uncertain. Germline values: CDR1 LNHDA, CDR2 SQIVND (reference sequence). The CDR3 totals 11 residues. Trimming removed 11 bases at V and 5 bases at J, with 12 bases between. CDR3 DNA sequence: TGTGCCGGGCGCTGGTCGTATGGCTACACCTTC. It specifies CAGRWSYGYTF. Variable domain in full (rest from reference TRBV19 and TRBJ1-2): DGGITQSPKYLFRKEGQNVTLSCEQNLNHDAMYWYRQDPGQGLRLIYYSQIVNDFQKGDIAEGYSVSREKKESFPLTVTSAQKNPTAFYLCAGRWSYGYTFGSGTRLTVV.

This clonotype was detected a few times. The rearrangement uses TRBV30 and TRBJ2-3; 12 bases line up with TRBD2. The CDR3 extends over 13 amino acids. Trimming removed 1 base from V and 10 bases from J; junction bases left unmatched: 3. The germline V gene has CDR1 GTSNPN and CDR2 SVGIG (reference sequence). CDR3 nucleotides: TGTGCCTGGAGTGGGACTAGCGGGACACCGCAGTATTTT. Its translation: CAWSGTSGTPQYF.